What follows are 25 T cell receptor beta chains derived from one specimen sequenced in a study of shared clonotypes between healthy human individuals. Produced via immunoSEQ multiplex PCR; TCRdb's table is partial and in-frame only. The sample holds about 2.4 million clones, approximately 90% seen once. The specimen was naive CD4+ T cells sorted from blood. Subset described: CD45RA+ positively selected. The receptors derive from a man between 18 and 35 years old in good health.

J is TRBJ1-6 and V is TRBV5-1; D perhaps matches TRBD1 (5 bases). This CDR3 has 14 residues. In germline, CDR1 is SGHRS, CDR2 YFSETQ. The ends were cut back, 4 bases at V and 9 bases at J, with 14 bases in the middle. CDR3 bases: TGCGCCAGCAGCCCTAGGGAGAGGGGTTCACCCCTCCACTTT. This encodes CASSPRERGSPLHF. Filled out from reference TRBV5-1 and TRBJ1-6, the complete variable domain reads KAGVTQTPRYLIKTRGQQVTLSCSPISGHRSVSWYQQTPGQGLQFLFEYFSETQRNKGNFPGRFSGRQFSNSRSEMNVSTLELGDSALYLCASSPRERGSPLHFGNGTRLTVT.

The V and J genes are TRBV11-2 and TRBJ2-2, with no clear D. The CDR3 length is 13 residues. Germline lookup yields CDR1 SGHAT and CDR2 FQNNGV. Trimming stripped 5 bases from V and 3 bases from J, with 7 bases between. The CDR3 DNA reads as TGTGCCAGCAGCGCGATGGACACCGGGGAGCTGTTTTTT. Translating it yields CASSAMDTGELFF.

This rearrangement joins TRBV4-1 to TRBJ2-7, with D possibly TRBD2 on 5 matching bases. CDR1 and CDR2 (germline): MGHRA, YSYEKL. Deletions cut 4 bases from V and 5 bases from J, with 18 bases between. The CDR3 spans 15 residues. CDR3 nucleotides: TGCGCCAGCAGCCTACTGAGGGCCCCGGTGGACGAGCAGTACTTC. Translated, it gives CASSLLRAPVDEQYF.

The chain recombines TRBV5-1 with TRBJ1-2; 8 bases are shared with TRBD1. The length of the CDR3 is 15 residues. The germline V gene encodes CDR1 SGHRS and CDR2 YFSETQ. V gave up 1 base and J gave up 2 bases; unmatched junction bases: 4. The DNA of the CDR3 is TGCGCCAGCAGCTTGCCGGGACAGGACAACTATGGCTACACCTTC. It specifies CASSLPGQDNYGYTF. The entire variable domain, with the rest obtained from reference TRBV5-1 and TRBJ1-2, is as follows: KAGVTQTPRYLIKTRGQQVTLSCSPISGHRSVSWYQQTPGQGLQFLFEYFSETQRNKGNFPGRFSGRQFSNSRSEMNVSTLELGDSALYLCASSLPGQDNYGYTFGSGTRLTVV.

This clone was detected a few times. This chain uses TRBV4-3 with TRBJ1-6; no definite D call. CDR1 and CDR2 from the germline V gene are LGHNA and YSLEER. The germline V and J ends were trimmed by 6 bases and 6 bases, with 12 bases remaining between them. The CDR3 totals 14 residues. CDR3 sequence: CASRNLAGNSPLHF. The CDR3 region has the DNA TGCGCCAGCAGGAATCTAGCCGGTAATTCACCCCTCCACTTT.

Points on this clone: Different DNA sequences within this sample yield the same CDR3. The chain is built from TRBV2 and TRBJ2-7; D remains unclear. The germline gives CDR1 SNHLY, CDR2 FYNNEI. There are 9 residues in the CDR3. V lost 6 bases to trimming and J lost 4 bases, with 1 base between them. The CDR3 spells CASRYEQYF. The CDR3 region has the DNA TGTGCCAGCAGGTACGAGCAGTACTTC.

This CDR3 reads CASSARDSRTINEQFF. Here the CDR3 DNA reads TGTGCCAGCAGCGCCCGGGACTCACGGACTATCAATGAGCAGTTCTTC. J is TRBJ2-1 and V is TRBV9; tentatively, D is TRBD2 (6 bases). V was shortened by 3 bases and J by 6 bases, with 19 bases between the two germline ends. Germline-derived CDR1 and CDR2 are SGDLS and YYNGEE. This CDR3 region has 16 residues.

The J gene is TRBJ2-3, the V gene TRBV5-1; 10 nucleotides align to TRBD2. The CDR3 has 15 residues. CDR1 and CDR2 from the germline V gene are SGHRS and YFSETQ. V lost 3 bases, J lost 3 bases, and 4 bases stayed unmatched. The CDR3: CASSYGSGGTDTQYF. The DNA for the CDR3 is TGCGCCAGCAGCTACGGTAGCGGGGGGACAGATACGCAGTATTTT.

This clone appeared a single time. This chain connects TRBV5-1 to TRBJ2-5; either TRBD1 or TRBD2 may supply D (5 bases each). There are 14 residues in the CDR3. V was shortened by 4 bases and J by 9 bases, with 19 bases between the two germline ends. CDR1 is SGHRS and CDR2 is YFSETQ in the germline V gene. The CDR3 DNA sequence: TGCGCCAGCAGCCCCCCGGGGCCCCCTTTGGCCCAGTACTTC. Residues: CASSPPGPPLAQYF.

V usage is TRBV9 and J usage is TRBJ1-2; 9 nucleotides match TRBD1. The V gene's germline CDR1 is SGDLS and CDR2 YYNGEE. V gave up 3 bases and J gave up 0 bases; unmatched junction bases: 3. This CDR3 is 15 amino acids long. CDR3 protein: CASSGGTGPNYGYTF. The CDR3 DNA reads as TGTGCCAGCAGCGGCGGGACAGGGCCTAACTATGGCTACACCTTC.

This clone was counted a single time. The chain couples TRBV29-1 to TRBJ2-3; D possibly uses TRBD1 or TRBD2 (5 bases each). There are 13 residues in the CDR3. Per germline, CDR1 SQVTM and CDR2 ANQGSEA. The V end lost 3 bases, the J end lost 1 base, and 8 bases lay between the germline ends. The CDR3 DNA reads as TGCAGCGTTGAGGGGGAGCGCACAGATACGCAGTATTTT. Amino acid sequence: CSVEGERTDTQYF.

The rearrangement links TRBV6-5 to TRBJ2-7; TRBD2 matches 11 bases. V lost 4 bases and J lost 0; bases outside the gene matches: 5. CDR1 and CDR2 (germline): MNHEY, SVGAGI. CDR3 length: 16 amino acids. This CDR3 reads CASSSSGGPGSYEQYF. The CDR3 nucleotides are TGTGCCAGCAGTTCTAGCGGGGGGCCGGGCTCCTACGAGCAGTACTTC.

This chain joins TRBV13 and TRBJ2-1, with 7 bases identical to TRBD2. Per germline, CDR1 PRHDT and CDR2 FYEKMQ (reference sequence). Unmatched junction bases numbered 12, after V lost 4 bases and J lost 9 bases. The length of the CDR3 is 15 residues. The CDR3: CASSSYSGRQGEQFF. CDR3 coding DNA: TGTGCCAGCAGCTCCTACTCCGGGAGGCAGGGTGAGCAGTTCTTC.

The J gene is TRBJ2-2, the V gene TRBV19; 9 bases fit TRBD1. The CDR3 loop spans 15 amino acids. CDR1 LNHDA and CDR2 SQIVND come from the germline V gene (reference sequence). V was clipped by 6 bases and J by 6 bases; unmatched bases: 8. CDR3 amino acids: CASRLTGTGSGELFF. The CDR3 DNA follows: TGTGCCAGTAGACTAACCGGGACAGGGTCCGGGGAGCTGTTTTTT. The entire variable domain, with the rest obtained from reference TRBV19 and TRBJ2-2, is as follows: DGGITQSPKYLFRKEGQNVTLSCEQNLNHDAMYWYRQDPGQGLRLIYYSQIVNDFQKGDIAEGYSVSREKKESFPLTVTSAQKNPTAFYLCASRLTGTGSGELFFGEGSRLTVL.

The chain carries TRBV5-3 and TRBJ2-7; tentatively, D is TRBD1 (5 bases). TRBV5-3 is noted as an ORF with a role that remains uncertain. CDR3 size: 11 residues. Trimming removed 10 bases from V and 2 bases from J, with 10 bases in between. CDR3 region: CASDRAYEQYF. The CDR3 DNA is TGTGCCTCCGACAGAGCCTACGAGCAGTACTTC.

The V and J genes are TRBV5-6 and TRBJ2-4; tentatively, D is TRBD2 (6 bases). The V and J ends lost 0 bases and 1 base respectively, with 11 bases between them. CDR3 length: 16 amino acids. Germline values: CDR1 SGHDT, CDR2 YYEEEE. The CDR3, as DNA: TGTGCCAGCAGCTTGGACGGAGGGTCTGCCAAAAACATTCAGTACTTC. Protein product: CASSLDGGSAKNIQYF.

The gene calls are TRBV6-6 and TRBJ2-3; 8 bases line up with TRBD1. The germline CDR1 and CDR2 sequences are MNHNY and SVGAGI (reference sequence). The CDR3 loop spans 15 amino acids. V was clipped by 6 bases and J by 4 bases; unmatched bases: 9. CDR3 protein: CASSPQGAGADTQYF. The CDR3 DNA is TGTGCCAGCAGCCCTCAGGGGGCGGGTGCAGATACGCAGTATTTT.

The J gene is TRBJ1-1, the V gene TRBV19, with 7 bases identical to TRBD1. J was trimmed by 4 bases and V by 5 bases; bases with no gene match: 10. Germline V lookup: CDR1 LNHDA, CDR2 SQIVND (reference sequence). The CDR3 length is 15 residues. The CDR3 region is CASSPQSQGVTEAFF. DNA of the CDR3: TGTGCCAGTAGTCCGCAGTCTCAGGGGGTCACTGAAGCTTTCTTT.

This chain links TRBV5-5 with TRBJ1-2; D not certain. This CDR3 is built from 13 residues. Germline loops: CDR1 SGHKS, CDR2 YYEKEE (reference sequence). Trimming took off 4 bases at V and 0 bases at J, with 7 bases between the two ends. The CDR3, as DNA: TGTGCCAGCAGCGAGGACCCTAACTATGGCTACACCTTC. Its protein is CASSEDPNYGYTF.

The V gene is TRBV7-8, the J gene TRBJ2-3, with 8 bases aligning to TRBD1. V was clipped by 5 bases and J by 0 bases; unmatched bases: 7. The CDR3 is made up of 16 amino acids. Germline CDR1 SGHVS, CDR2 FQNEAQ. The CDR3 reads CASSPPQGVSTDTQYF. In DNA form, the CDR3 reads TGTGCCAGCAGCCCCCCACAGGGGGTGAGCACAGATACGCAGTATTTT. The full variable domain, its missing parts supplied by reference TRBV7-8 and TRBJ2-3, is GAGVSQSPRYKVAKRGQDVALRCDPISGHVSLFWYQQALGQGPEFLTYFQNEAQLDKSGLPSDRFFAERPEGSVSTLKIQRTQQEDSAVYLCASSPPQGVSTDTQYFGPGTRLTVL.

V is TRBV5-4 and J is TRBJ2-7; TRBD2 matches at 11 bases. V dropped 4 bases and J dropped 6; count of bases not matched to a gene: 12. The germline V gene has CDR1 SGHNT and CDR2 YYREEE (reference sequence). CDR3 length: 16 amino acids. CDR3 region: CASSGSTSGITGEQYF. Here the CDR3 DNA reads TGTGCCAGCAGCGGTTCGACTAGCGGGATAACTGGCGAGCAGTACTTC. The entire variable domain, with the rest obtained from reference TRBV5-4 and TRBJ2-7, is as follows: ETGVTQSPTHLIKTRGQQVTLRCSSQSGHNTVSWYQQALGQGPQFIFQYYREEENGRGNFPPRFSGLQFPNYSSELNVNALELDDSALYLCASSGSTSGITGEQYFGPGTRLTVT.

Worth noting for this clone: This specimen includes other DNA sequences encoding the same CDR3. V usage is TRBV6-5 and J usage is TRBJ2-3, with a weak D call TRBD2 (5 bases). The germline V gene encodes CDR1 MNHEY and CDR2 SVGAGI. CDR3 length: 12 residues. V dropped 9 bases and J dropped 0 bases, with 7 bases sitting between them. CDR3 coding DNA: TGTGCCAGTAGGACTAGCACAGATACGCAGTATTTT. It codes for CASRTSTDTQYF.

The chain carries TRBV9 and TRBJ1-1; no firm D call. The ends were cut back, 0 bases at V and 7 bases at J, with 10 bases in the middle. CDR3 length: 13 amino acids. Per germline, CDR1 SGDLS and CDR2 YYNGEE. CDR3 in amino acids: CASSVGPGSEAFF. CDR3 bases: TGTGCCAGCAGCGTAGGACCTGGGAGTGAAGCTTTCTTT.

The rearrangement joins TRBV29-1 to TRBJ2-3; D remains ambiguous. In germline, CDR1 is SQVTM, CDR2 ANQGSEA. V gave up 6 bases and J gave up 2 bases, with 9 bases separating them. The length of the CDR3 is 12 residues. The CDR3 here is CSVKKDTDTQYF. CDR3 nucleotide sequence: TGCAGCGTAAAAAAGGACACAGATACGCAGTATTTT.

The chain employs TRBV4-1 and TRBJ2-7; D remains ambiguous. The V and J ends lost 0 bases and 6 bases respectively, with 12 bases between them. Per germline, CDR1 MGHRA and CDR2 YSYEKL. This CDR3 has 14 amino acids. CDR3 region: CASSQDKLVAEQYF. CDR3 nucleotides: TGCGCCAGCAGCCAAGATAAGTTGGTAGCCGAGCAGTACTTC.